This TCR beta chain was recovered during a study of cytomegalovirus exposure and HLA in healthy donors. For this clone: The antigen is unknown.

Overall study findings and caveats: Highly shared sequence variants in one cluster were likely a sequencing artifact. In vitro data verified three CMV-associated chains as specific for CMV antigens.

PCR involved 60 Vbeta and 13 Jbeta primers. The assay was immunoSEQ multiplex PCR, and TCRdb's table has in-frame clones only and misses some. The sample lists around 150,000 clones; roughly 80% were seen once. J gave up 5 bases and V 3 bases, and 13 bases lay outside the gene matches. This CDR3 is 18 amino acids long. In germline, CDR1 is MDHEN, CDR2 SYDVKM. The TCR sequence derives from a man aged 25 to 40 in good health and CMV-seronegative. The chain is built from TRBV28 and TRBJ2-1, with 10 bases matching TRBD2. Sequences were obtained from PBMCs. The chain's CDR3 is CASSFIIRQREGHNEQFF. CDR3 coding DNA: TGTGCCAGCAGTTTTATAATCCGTCAGCGGGAGGGTCACAATGAGCAGTTCTTC.